This is a list of T cell receptor beta chains from one sample in a study of graft-versus-host responses after intestinal transplantation. For these receptors, no antigen is known. Sequenced by immunoSEQ multiplex PCR; TCRdb stores in-frame clones only, minus some. This sample has approximately 86,000 clones, with 91% found just once. Sequenced material: unstimulated CD4+ T cells sorted from spleen or lymph node cells, taken before intestinal transplant. Every receptor here comes from a human donor who received an intestinal transplant. CDR3s include the opening cysteine and the closing phenylalanine or tryptophan. The D gene is left open where the match is weak. The size entry is marked missing in some rows and otherwise reads once, few, many or a size class.

j_gene,d_gene,abundance,v_gene,CDR3nt,CDR3aa
TRBJ1-2,.,.,TRBV5-1,TGCGCCAGCAGCCGGGACACCAACTATGGCTACACCTTC,CASSRDTNYGYTF
TRBJ1-1,.,.,TRBV18,TGTGCCAGCTCACCCGAATGGGGCGACGCTGAAGCTTTCTTT,CASSPEWGDAEAFF
TRBJ2-7,TRBD2,.,TRBV7-2,TGTGCCAGCAGCTTCTCGCGCGGACTAGCGGGGGGGCCTTTCTACGAGCAGTACTTC,CASSFSRGLAGGPFYEQYF
TRBJ2-7,TRBD2,.,TRBV6-1,TGTGCCAGCAGCATTCTAGCGGGGGGGGTAGACGAGCAGTACTTC,CASSILAGGVDEQYF
TRBJ2-5,.,.,TRBV10-3,TGTGCCATCAGTGAGTCGAGAGGGTACCAAGAGACCCAGTACTTC,CAISESRGYQETQYF
TRBJ2-4,TRBD2,.,TRBV5-1,TGCGCCAGCAGCCCCCTAGGAAGACTAGCGGGGGAAAAAGCCAAAAACATTCAGTACTTC,CASSPLGRLAGEKAKNIQYF
TRBJ1-1,.,.,TRBV19,TGTGCCAGTAGTATTCAGGGGAACACTGAAGCTTTCTTT,CASSIQGNTEAFF
TRBJ1-2,TRBD1,.,TRBV18,TGTGCCAGCTCACCTTCCGGGACAGACTTCTTCGGCTACACCTTC,CASSPSGTDFFGYTF
TRBJ2-2,.,.,TRBV19,TGTGCCAGTAGCTCAACAGAAAACACCGGGGAGCTGTTTTTT,CASSSTENTGELFF
TRBJ1-1,.,.,TRBV5-1,TGCGCCAGCAGCTTGATGTCCGCTCAGACTGAAGCTTTCTTT,CASSLMSAQTEAFF
TRBJ2-7,.,.,TRBV27,TGTGCCAGCAGTCCCCCGTCGAGCTCCTACGAGCAGTACTTC,CASSPPSSSYEQYF
TRBJ1-2,.,.,TRBV6-5,TGTGCCAGCAGTTCCCGGGGGGATTCGAACTATGGCTACACCTTC,CASSSRGDSNYGYTF
TRBJ2-1,.,.,TRBV6-1,TGTGCCAGCAGTGGGTTACAGGTCAGGGAGCAGTTCTTC,CASSGLQVREQFF
TRBJ1-4,.,.,TRBV19,TGTGCCAGTAGTATCCGCGGGGGGTTGGATGAAAAACTGTTTTTT,CASSIRGGLDEKLFF
TRBJ1-3,.,.,TRBV29-1,TGCAGCGTTGCCCGAGACTCTGGAAACACCATATATTTT,CSVARDSGNTIYF
TRBJ2-2,.,.,TRBV5-1,TGCGCCAGCAGCAAACAGGGACCGAACACCGGGGAGCTGTTTTTT,CASSKQGPNTGELFF
TRBJ2-2,TRBD2,.,TRBV6-5,TGTGCCAGCAAGGCTAGCGGGGGAGCCGGGGAGCTGTTTTTT,CASKASGGAGELFF
TRBJ1-2,TRBD1,once,TRBV18,TGTGCCAGCTCACTCAAGACAGGGGGCGACTATGGCTACACCTTC,CASSLKTGGDYGYTF
TRBJ2-1,.,.,TRBV25-1,TGTGCCAGCAGTGAAACCGGGAGTGACAATGAGCAGTTCTTC,CASSETGSDNEQFF
TRBJ2-7,TRBD2,once,TRBV28,TGTGCCAGCAGTTTATTCGGAGGCGGGGGCGAGCAGTACTTC,CASSLFGGGGEQYF
TRBJ1-1,TRBD1,.,TRBV11-3,TGTGCCAGCAGCTTATACAGGGGGAACACTGAAGCTTTCTTT,CASSLYRGNTEAFF
TRBJ1-1,.,.,TRBV7-9,TGTGCCAGCAGCTTGGAACAGGGCGCTGAAGCTTTCTTT,CASSLEQGAEAFF
TRBJ2-5,TRBD1,.,TRBV5-1,TGCGCCAGCGGCCTACGGACAGGGCAAGAGACCCAGTACTTC,CASGLRTGQETQYF
TRBJ2-3,TRBD2,.,TRBV5-4,TGTGCCAGCAGCTGGACCTTAGCGGGGGGGTTTACAGATACGCAGTATTTT,CASSWTLAGGFTDTQYF
TRBJ2-7,.,.,TRBV7-2,TGTGCCAGCAGCCCCCATTCCAGTGCACCGTCCTACGAGCAGTACTTC,CASSPHSSAPSYEQYF
TRBJ2-2,.,.,TRBV7-9,TGTGCCAGCAGCGGACTAAACACCGGGGAGCTGTTTTTT,CASSGLNTGELFF
TRBJ2-7,TRBD2,.,TRBV5-6,TGTGCCAGCAGCCTACTAGCGGGGGGGCCCTACGAGCAGTACTTC,CASSLLAGGPYEQYF
TRBJ1-4,.,few,TRBV27,TGTGCCAGCAGCCGCCGAGCTCCTAATGAAAAACTGTTTTTT,CASSRRAPNEKLFF
TRBJ2-7,.,.,TRBV30,TGTGCCTGGAGTGTACCCCTACGGGAGCAGTACTTC,CAWSVPLREQYF
TRBJ2-1,.,.,TRBV7-8,TGTGCCAGCAGCCGGAACTCGCGGGTCGGGTCCTACAATGAGCAGTTCTTC,CASSRNSRVGSYNEQFF
TRBJ2-7,TRBD1,once,TRBV7-6,TGTGCCAGCAGCTCGGGACAGGGGGCCTACGAGCAGTACTTC,CASSSGQGAYEQYF
TRBJ1-1,TRBD1,few,TRBV19,TGTGCCAGTAGACTAAACCCATGGACAGGGGTCCTGAACACTGAAGCTTTCTTT,CASRLNPWTGVLNTEAFF
TRBJ2-7,.,.,TRBV19,TGTGCCAGTAGCCGGACTGGGAACTCCTACGAGCAGTACTTC,CASSRTGNSYEQYF
TRBJ1-1,TRBD1,.,TRBV5-1,TGCGCCAGCAGACCCCGGGACAGGGTGAACACTGAAGCTTTCTTT,CASRPRDRVNTEAFF
TRBJ2-5,TRBD1,.,TRBV7-7,TGTGCCAGCAGCGCCGGGACAGGGGATGAGACCCAGTACTTC,CASSAGTGDETQYF
TRBJ2-7,.,.,TRBV21-1,TGTGCCAGCAGCAAGACCCTTCGGACAGGGACGGTCGAGCAGTACTTC,CASSKTLRTGTVEQYF
TRBJ1-1,.,.,TRBV19,TGTGCCAGCAACAACTGGGGCCGGAACACTGAAGCTTTCTTT,CASNNWGRNTEAFF
TRBJ1-2,.,.,TRBV4-3,TGCGCCAGCAGCCAAGAGGATATTAGTGGGGGCGGCTACACCTTC,CASSQEDISGGGYTF
TRBJ2-5,TRBD1,.,TRBV11-2,TGTGCCAGCAGCTTATCAGGGGGCGCGGGAGAGACCCAGTACTTC,CASSLSGGAGETQYF
TRBJ2-1,TRBD1,.,TRBV6-1,TGTGCCAGCAGTGATGGGACAGTCACTGAGCAGTTCTTC,CASSDGTVTEQFF
TRBJ2-3,.,.,TRBV29-1,TGCAGTCCCCTCGTAGCCTCGGGTACGCAGTATTTT,CSPLVASGTQYF
TRBJ2-7,TRBD1,.,TRBV4-3,TGCGCCAGCAGCCAAGAGATCAGGACAGGGGGCCGATCCACTTCTGGCTACGAGCAGTACTTC,CASSQEIRTGGRSTSGYEQYF
TRBJ1-5,.,.,TRBV15,TGTGCCACCAGCAGCGGACAGTCGCGGAATCAGCCCCAGCATTTT,CATSSGQSRNQPQHF
TRBJ1-6,.,.,TRBV4-1,TGCGCCAGCAGCTACATCCGGGGGGCAGGTTCACCCCTCCACTTT,CASSYIRGAGSPLHF
TRBJ2-2,.,.,TRBV9,TGTGCCCCCCGACAGGTTAGCGGGGAGCTGTTTTTT,CAPRQVSGELFF
TRBJ1-6,TRBD1,.,TRBV18,TGTGCCAGCTCATCACAGGGGGCGTTATGGTCACCCCTCCACTTT,CASSSQGALWSPLHF
TRBJ1-6,.,.,TRBV15,TGTGCCACCAGCAGAGTTACAGATTCACCCCTCCACTTT,CATSRVTDSPLHF
TRBJ2-1,.,once,TRBV6-5,TGTGCCAGCAGTTACCAGGGCCCCACCGGCCGAGTGCAGTTCTTC,CASSYQGPTGRVQFF
TRBJ1-1,.,.,TRBV5-1,TGCGCCAGCAGCTTGGAATCGCGCAGGGAGAACACTGAAGCTTTCTTT,CASSLESRRENTEAFF
TRBJ2-1,.,few,TRBV14,TGTGCCAGCACCTCCGGGGGTTCGTTCAATGAGCAGTTCTTC,CASTSGGSFNEQFF
TRBJ2-3,TRBD2,.,TRBV12-5,TGTGCTAGTGGTTTGGTCGGACTAGCGGCAGATACGCAGTATTTT,CASGLVGLAADTQYF
TRBJ1-4,.,.,TRBV5-6,TGTGCCAGCAGTGCGAGAGGGTCCGAAAAACTGTTTTTT,CASSARGSEKLFF
TRBJ2-5,TRBD2,.,TRBV7-2,TGTGCCAGCAGCTTAGGGTCTAGCGGGGGGGCCCAAGAGACCCAGTACTTC,CASSLGSSGGAQETQYF
TRBJ1-2,.,.,TRBV7-9,TGTGCCAGCAGCTTTTCACACCCGAACTATGGCTACACCTTC,CASSFSHPNYGYTF
TRBJ2-7,TRBD1,.,TRBV2,TGTGCCAGCAGGGGGGACAGGGGCTTCTCCTACGAGCAGTACTTC,CASRGDRGFSYEQYF
TRBJ1-4,TRBD1,.,TRBV2,TGTGCCAGCAGCCGGACAGGGGACGAAAAACTGTTTTTT,CASSRTGDEKLFF
TRBJ2-3,.,.,TRBV29-1,TGCAGCGTTGAACTTGTCCGGGGAGGCACAGATACGCAGTATTTT,CSVELVRGGTDTQYF
TRBJ2-7,.,.,TRBV11-3,TGTGCCAGCAGCTTCGAGACAGAAACCTACGAGCAGTACTTC,CASSFETETYEQYF